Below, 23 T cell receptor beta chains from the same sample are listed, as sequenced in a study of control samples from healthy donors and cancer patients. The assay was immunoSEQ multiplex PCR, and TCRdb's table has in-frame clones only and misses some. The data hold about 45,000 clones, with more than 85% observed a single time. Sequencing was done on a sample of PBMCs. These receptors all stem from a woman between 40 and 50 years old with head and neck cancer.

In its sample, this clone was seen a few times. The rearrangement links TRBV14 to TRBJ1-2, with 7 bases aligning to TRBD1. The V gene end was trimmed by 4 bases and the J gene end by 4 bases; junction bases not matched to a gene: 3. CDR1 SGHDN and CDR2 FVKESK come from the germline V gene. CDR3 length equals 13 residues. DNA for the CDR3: TGTGCCAGCAGCCCGGACAGGACCTATGGCTACACCTTC. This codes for CASSPDRTYGYTF.

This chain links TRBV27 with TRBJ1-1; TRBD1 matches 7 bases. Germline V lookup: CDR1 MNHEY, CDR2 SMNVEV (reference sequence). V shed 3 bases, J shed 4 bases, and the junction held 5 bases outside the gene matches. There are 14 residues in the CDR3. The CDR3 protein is CASSFSAGGTEAFF. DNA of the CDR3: TGTGCCAGCAGTTTTAGTGCAGGGGGCACTGAAGCTTTCTTT.

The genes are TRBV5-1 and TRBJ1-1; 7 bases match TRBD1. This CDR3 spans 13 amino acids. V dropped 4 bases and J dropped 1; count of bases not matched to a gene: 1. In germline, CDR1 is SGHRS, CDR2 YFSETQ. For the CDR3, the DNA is TGCGCCAGCAGCCAGGGGGGGAACACTGAAGCTTTCTTT. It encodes CASSQGGNTEAFF. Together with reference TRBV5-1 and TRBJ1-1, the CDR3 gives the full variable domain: KAGVTQTPRYLIKTRGQQVTLSCSPISGHRSVSWYQQTPGQGLQFLFEYFSETQRNKGNFPGRFSGRQFSNSRSEMNVSTLELGDSALYLCASSQGGNTEAFFGQGTRLTVV.

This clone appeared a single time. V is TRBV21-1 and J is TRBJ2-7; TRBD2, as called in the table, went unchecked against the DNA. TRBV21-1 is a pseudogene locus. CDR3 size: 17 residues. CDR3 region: CASSKGGGGRVSYEQYF. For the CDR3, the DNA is TGTGCCAGCAGCAAAGGGGGAGGGGGGCGCGTGTCCTACGAGCAGTACTTC.

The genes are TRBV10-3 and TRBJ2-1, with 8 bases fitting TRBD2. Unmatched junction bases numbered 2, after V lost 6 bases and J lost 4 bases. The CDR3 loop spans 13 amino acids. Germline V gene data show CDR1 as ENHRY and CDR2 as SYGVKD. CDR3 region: CAIRLADYNEQFF. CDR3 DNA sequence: TGTGCCATCAGACTAGCGGATTACAATGAGCAGTTCTTC.

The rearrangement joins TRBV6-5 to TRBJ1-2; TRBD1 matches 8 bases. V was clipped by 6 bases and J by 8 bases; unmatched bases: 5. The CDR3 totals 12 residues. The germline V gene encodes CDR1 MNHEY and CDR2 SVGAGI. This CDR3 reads CASRPTGGGYTF. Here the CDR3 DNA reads TGTGCCAGCAGACCAACAGGGGGAGGCTACACCTTC.

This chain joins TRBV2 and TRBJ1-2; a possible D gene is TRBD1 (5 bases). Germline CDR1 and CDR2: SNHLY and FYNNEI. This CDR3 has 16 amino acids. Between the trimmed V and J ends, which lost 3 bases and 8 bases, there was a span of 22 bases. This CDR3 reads CASSDLEGILRYGYTF. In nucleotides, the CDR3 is TGTGCCAGCAGTGACCTAGAGGGGATTCTAAGATACGGCTACACCTTC.

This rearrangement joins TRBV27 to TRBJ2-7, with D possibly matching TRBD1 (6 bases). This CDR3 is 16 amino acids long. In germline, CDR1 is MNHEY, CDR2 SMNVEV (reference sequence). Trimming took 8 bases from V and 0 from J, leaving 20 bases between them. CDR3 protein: CASGRRRQASSYEQYF. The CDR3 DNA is TGTGCCAGCGGCCGCCGCCGACAGGCCTCCTCCTACGAGCAGTACTTC.

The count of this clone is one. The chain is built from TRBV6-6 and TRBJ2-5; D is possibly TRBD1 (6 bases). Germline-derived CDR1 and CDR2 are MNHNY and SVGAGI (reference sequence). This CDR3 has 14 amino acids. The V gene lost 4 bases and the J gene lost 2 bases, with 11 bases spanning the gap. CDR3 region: CASSSGTKQETQYF. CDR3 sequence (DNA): TGTGCCAGCAGTTCAGGGACAAAACAAGAGACCCAGTACTTC.

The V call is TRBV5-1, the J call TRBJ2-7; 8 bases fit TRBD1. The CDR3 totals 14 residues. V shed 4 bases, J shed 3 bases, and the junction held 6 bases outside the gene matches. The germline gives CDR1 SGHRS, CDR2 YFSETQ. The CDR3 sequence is CASSRTGGNYEQYF. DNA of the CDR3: TGCGCCAGCAGCAGAACAGGGGGGAACTACGAGCAGTACTTC.

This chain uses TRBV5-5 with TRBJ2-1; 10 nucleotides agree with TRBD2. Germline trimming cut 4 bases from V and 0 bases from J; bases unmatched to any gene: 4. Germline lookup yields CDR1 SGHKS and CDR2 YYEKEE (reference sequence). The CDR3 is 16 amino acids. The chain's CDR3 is CASSEVAGGSYNEQFF. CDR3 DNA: TGTGCCAGCAGCGAGGTAGCGGGGGGCTCCTACAATGAGCAGTTCTTC.

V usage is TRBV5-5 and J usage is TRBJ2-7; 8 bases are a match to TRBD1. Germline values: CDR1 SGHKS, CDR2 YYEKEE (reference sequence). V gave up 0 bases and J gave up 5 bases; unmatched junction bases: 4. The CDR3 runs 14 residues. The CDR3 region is CASSLAAGGDEQYF. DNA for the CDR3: TGTGCCAGCAGCTTGGCGGCAGGGGGCGACGAGCAGTACTTC.

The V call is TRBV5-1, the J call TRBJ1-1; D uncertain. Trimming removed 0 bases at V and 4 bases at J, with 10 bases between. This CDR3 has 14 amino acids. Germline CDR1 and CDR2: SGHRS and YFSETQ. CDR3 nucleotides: TGCGCCAGCAGCTTGGAATGGCGGGCCACTGAAGCTTTCTTT. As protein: CASSLEWRATEAFF. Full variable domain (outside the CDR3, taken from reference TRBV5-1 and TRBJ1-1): KAGVTQTPRYLIKTRGQQVTLSCSPISGHRSVSWYQQTPGQGLQFLFEYFSETQRNKGNFPGRFSGRQFSNSRSEMNVSTLELGDSALYLCASSLEWRATEAFFGQGTRLTVV.

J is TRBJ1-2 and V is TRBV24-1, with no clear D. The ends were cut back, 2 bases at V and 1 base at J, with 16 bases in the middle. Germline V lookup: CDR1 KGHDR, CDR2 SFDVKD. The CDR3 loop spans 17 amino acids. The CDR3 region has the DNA TGTGCCACCAGTGATTCCGGTGCAGGCGAACTTAACTATGGCTACACCTTC. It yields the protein CATSDSGAGELNYGYTF.

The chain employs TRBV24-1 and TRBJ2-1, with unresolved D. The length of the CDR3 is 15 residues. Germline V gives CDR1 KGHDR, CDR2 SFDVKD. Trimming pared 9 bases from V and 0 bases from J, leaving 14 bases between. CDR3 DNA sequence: TGTGCCACCTCCCGACCCTTCAGCTCCTACAATGAGCAGTTCTTC. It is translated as CATSRPFSSYNEQFF.

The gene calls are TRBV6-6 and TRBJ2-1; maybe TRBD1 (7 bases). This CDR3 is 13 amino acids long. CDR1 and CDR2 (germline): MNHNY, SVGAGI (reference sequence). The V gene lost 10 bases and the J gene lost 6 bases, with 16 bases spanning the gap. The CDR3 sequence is CATEGALSNEQFF. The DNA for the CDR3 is TGTGCCACGGAGGGGGCCTTAAGCAATGAGCAGTTCTTC.

The CDR3 loop is CSVYMAGRSTGELFF. For the CDR3, the DNA is TGCAGCGTTTATATGGCAGGGCGAAGCACCGGGGAGCTGTTTTTT. V usage is TRBV29-1 and J usage is TRBJ2-2, with D tentatively TRBD1 (5 bases). Deletions cut 5 bases from V and 4 bases from J, with 17 bases between. CDR3 length: 15 residues. Germline V CDR1 and CDR2: SQVTM, ANQGSEA.

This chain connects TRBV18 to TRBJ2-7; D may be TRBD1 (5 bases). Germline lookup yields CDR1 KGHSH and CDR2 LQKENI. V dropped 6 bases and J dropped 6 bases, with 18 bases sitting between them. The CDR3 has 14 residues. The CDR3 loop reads CASSYVQVESEQYF. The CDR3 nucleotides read TGTGCCAGCTCGTACGTACAGGTAGAATCCGAGCAGTACTTC.

The DNA of the CDR3 is TGTGCCAGTAGTATAGGGACAGGCATCACTGAAGCTTTCTTT. This translates into CASSIGTGITEAFF. The chain has TRBV19 and TRBJ1-1, with TRBD1 matching 7 bases. Germline lookup yields CDR1 LNHDA and CDR2 SQIVND (reference sequence). The junction had 3 bases not matched to a gene; V was cut back by 1 base and J by 4 bases. The CDR3 covers 14 residues.

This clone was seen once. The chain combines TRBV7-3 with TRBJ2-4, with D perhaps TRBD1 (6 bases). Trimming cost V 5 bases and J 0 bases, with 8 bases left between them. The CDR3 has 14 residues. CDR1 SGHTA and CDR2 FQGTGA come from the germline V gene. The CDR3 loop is CASSRGGAKNIQYF. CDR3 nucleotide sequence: TGTGCCAGCAGCCGAGGGGGAGCCAAAAACATTCAGTACTTC.

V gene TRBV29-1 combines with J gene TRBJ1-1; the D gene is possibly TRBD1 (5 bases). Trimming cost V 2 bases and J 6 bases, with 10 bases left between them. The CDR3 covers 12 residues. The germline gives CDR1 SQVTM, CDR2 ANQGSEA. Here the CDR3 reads CSVEWGGAEAFF. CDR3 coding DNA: TGCAGCGTTGAATGGGGAGGGGCTGAAGCTTTCTTT. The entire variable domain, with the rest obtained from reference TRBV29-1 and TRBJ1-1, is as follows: SAVISQKPSRDICQRGTSLTIQCQVDSQVTMMFWYRQQPGQSLTLIATANQGSEATYESGFVIDKFPISRPNLTFSTLTVSNMSPEDSSIYLCSVEWGGAEAFFGQGTRLTVV.

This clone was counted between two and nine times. The CDR3 is CASRAGTEAFF. In DNA form, the CDR3 reads TGTGCCAGCAGAGCAGGGACTGAAGCTTTCTTT. The chain is built from TRBV6-5 and TRBJ1-1; D is perhaps TRBD1 (5 bases). This CDR3 contains 11 residues. The germline V gene has CDR1 MNHEY and CDR2 SVGAGI. V shed 6 bases and J shed 5 bases, with 7 bases lying between them.

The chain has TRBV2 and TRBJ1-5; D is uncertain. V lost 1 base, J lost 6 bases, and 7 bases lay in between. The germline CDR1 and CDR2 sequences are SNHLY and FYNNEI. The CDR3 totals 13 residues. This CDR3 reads CASSEEAAQPQHF. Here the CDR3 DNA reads TGTGCCAGCAGTGAAGAGGCAGCTCAGCCCCAGCATTTT.